These 3 T cell receptor beta chains share one sample of origin, sequenced in a study of cytomegalovirus exposure and HLA in healthy donors. PCR used 60 Vbeta primers and 13 Jbeta primers. The method was immunoSEQ multiplex PCR; TCRdb's version includes in-frame clones alone and lacks a portion of them. The data contain around 150,000 clones, under 75% of them seen just once; the ten biggest clones take up approximately 7.1%. Sample: PBMCs. The receptors were sampled from a man between 35 and 55 years old in good health and CMV-seropositive.

Here the CDR3 DNA reads TGTGCCAGCAGCCTAGGACAGGGCTATGGCTACACCTTC. Amino acids: CASSLGQGYGYTF. V and J are TRBV2 and TRBJ1-2, with TRBD1 matching 8 bases. Germline V CDR1 and CDR2: SNHLY, FYNNEI. The CDR3 covers 13 residues. With V trimmed by 6 bases and J by 4 bases, 4 bases remained unmatched.

As concerns this clone: Distinct nucleotide sequences in the sample also encode this CDR3. The V call is TRBV6-5, the J call TRBJ2-7, with 8 positions matching TRBD1. The CDR3 length is 14 residues. Germline V gene sequence: CDR1 MNHEY, CDR2 SVGAGI. V was clipped by 6 bases and J by 1 base; unmatched bases: 5. In DNA form, the CDR3 reads TGTGCCAGCAGGCCAGGACAGGGTTCCTACGAGCAGTACTTC. Amino acid sequence: CASRPGQGSYEQYF.

The V call is TRBV6-5, the J call TRBJ2-1, with a weak D call TRBD1 (5 bases). This CDR3 is 15 amino acids long. Germline CDR1 and CDR2: MNHEY and SVGAGI. Trimming shortened V by 0 bases and J by 8 bases, and 14 bases separated the two germline ends. CDR3 sequence reads: CASSYSMARVHEQFF. The CDR3 DNA reads TGTGCCAGCAGTTACTCGATGGCCAGGGTGCATGAGCAGTTCTTC.